This entry lists 20 T cell receptor beta chains sequenced from one sample in a study of PD-L1 blockade in urothelial cancer. Clones were read by immunoSEQ multiplex PCR, and TCRdb kept only the in-frame ones, dropping some. This sample has under 25,000 clones, with about 85% found just once. Time point defined: peripheral blood 6 weeks after treatment start. The sequencing used PBMCs, collected around atezolizumab (anti-PD-L1) treatment. The receptors stem from a man in his forties or fifties with urothelial cancer.

This clone was counted between two and nine times. This chain uses TRBV4-2 with TRBJ1-1, with 12 nucleotides matching TRBD1. V was clipped by 6 bases and J by 5 bases; unmatched bases: 10. The length of the CDR3 is 16 residues. CDR1 and CDR2 (germline): LGHNA, YNFKEQ. The CDR3 coding sequence is TGTGCCAGCAGAGATCCGGGACAGGGGGCGCGAACTGAAGCTTTCTTT. Amino acid sequence: CASRDPGQGARTEAFF.

The rearrangement links TRBV25-1 to TRBJ1-1; no clear D gene. This CDR3 region has 15 residues. Germline V lookup: CDR1 MGHDK, CDR2 SYGVNS. The germline V and J ends were trimmed by 6 bases and 4 bases, with 18 bases remaining between them. The CDR3 loop is CASSAGTPRSTEAFF. The DNA for the CDR3 is TGTGCCAGCAGCGCAGGAACCCCAAGATCCACTGAAGCTTTCTTT.

This chain joins TRBV28 and TRBJ1-2; 7 bases align to TRBD1. With 7 bases clipped from V and 0 bases from J, the junction kept 8 bases outside the gene matches. Per the germline V gene, CDR1 is MDHEN and CDR2 is SYDVKM. This CDR3 spans 15 amino acids. This CDR3 is CASNSGQPANYGYTF. CDR3 DNA sequence: TGTGCCAGCAATTCGGGACAGCCAGCTAACTATGGCTACACCTTC.

The CDR3 loop reads CASSLVGTGAGEQFF. The CDR3 bases are TGTGCCAGCAGCTTAGTTGGGACAGGGGCGGGTGAGCAGTTCTTC. The rearrangement links TRBV11-3 to TRBJ2-1, with 10 bases that match TRBD1. Per the germline V gene, CDR1 is SGHNT and CDR2 is YENEEA. V lost 1 base to trimming and J lost 9 bases; unmatched junction nucleotides: 6. The CDR3 contains 15 residues.

The gene calls are TRBV5-1 and TRBJ1-1; 7 bases match TRBD1. The junction had 15 bases not matched to a gene; V was cut back by 4 bases and J by 3 bases. The CDR3 length is 17 residues. The germline gives CDR1 SGHRS, CDR2 YFSETQ. CDR3 nucleotides: TGCGCCAGCAGCCAGGGGGACCTTGAATTGGGGTACACTGAAGCTTTCTTT. Its protein is CASSQGDLELGYTEAFF.

The chain links TRBV7-6 to TRBJ2-1; TRBD2 matches at 9 bases. The CDR3 length is 15 residues. The V and J ends lost 1 base and 9 bases, in that order; junction bases with no gene match: 7. Germline-derived CDR1 and CDR2 are SGHVS and FNYEAQ. The DNA of the CDR3 is TGTGCCAGCAGCTTAGGTCCACTAGCGGGTTCTGAGCAGTTCTTC. Translation: CASSLGPLAGSEQFF.

V is TRBV6-5 and J is TRBJ2-5, with D unresolved. Germline assignment: CDR1 MNHEY and CDR2 SVGAGI. Trimming removed 6 bases at V and 2 bases at J, with 4 bases between. The CDR3 covers 11 residues. The chain's CDR3 is CASSRQETQYF. The CDR3, as DNA: TGTGCCAGCAGCCGGCAAGAGACCCAGTACTTC.

V is TRBV5-4 and J is TRBJ2-5, with D perhaps matching TRBD2 (6 bases). CDR3 length: 12 amino acids. Germline V gives CDR1 SGHNT, CDR2 YYREEE (reference sequence). Trimming removed 5 bases at V and 2 bases at J, with 7 bases between. This CDR3 is CASSSGQETQYF. For the CDR3, the DNA is TGTGCCAGCAGTAGCGGTCAAGAGACCCAGTACTTC.

This chain connects TRBV10-1 to TRBJ1-1; 8 positions agree with TRBD1. CDR3 length: 13 amino acids. V was pared by 4 bases and J by 8 bases, with 6 bases of the junction left unmatched. Per germline, CDR1 WNHNN and CDR2 SYGVQD (reference sequence). The CDR3 DNA reads as TGCGCCAGCAGTGGTCTTCGGACAGGGGAAGCTTTCTTT. Its translation is CASSGLRTGEAFF.

The CDR3 nucleotides are TGTGCCAGCAGCACACAGGGGGCATTTTACAATGAGCAGTTCTTC. Translating gives CASSTQGAFYNEQFF. The rearrangement uses TRBV9 and TRBJ2-1, with 9 bases identical to TRBD1. J lost 4 bases, V lost 4 bases, and 6 bases had no gene match. The CDR3 is 15 residues long. The germline V gene encodes CDR1 SGDLS and CDR2 YYNGEE.

This rearrangement joins TRBV4-2 to TRBJ2-7; D might be TRBD1 (6 bases). Germline CDR1 LGHNA, CDR2 YNFKEQ. V was pared by 0 bases and J by 0 bases, with 12 bases between. This CDR3 is 16 amino acids long. The CDR3 DNA is TGTGCCAGCAGCCAAGATCAGGGGACGAGCTCCTACGAGCAGTACTTC. Protein sequence: CASSQDQGTSSYEQYF.

This clone was counted only a few times. This rearrangement joins TRBV6-1 to TRBJ1-1; maybe TRBD1 (6 bases). This CDR3 contains 13 residues. CDR1 and CDR2 (germline): MNHNS, SASEGT. V shed 7 bases and J shed 1 base, with 10 bases lying between them. The CDR3 is CASIRRGNTEAFF. The CDR3 DNA reads TGTGCCAGCATCCGCAGGGGGAACACTGAAGCTTTCTTT.

CDR3 amino acids: CASSTTTGGETQYF. DNA of the CDR3: TGTGCCAGCAGCACCACCACAGGGGGAGAGACCCAGTACTTC. The V call is TRBV13, the J call TRBJ2-5; 8 nucleotides match TRBD1. The CDR3 runs 14 residues. After removal of 5 bases from V and 4 bases from J, the junction contained 6 bases not matched to a gene. Germline CDR1 reads PRHDT; CDR2 reads FYEKMQ (reference sequence).

The V and J genes are TRBV7-9 and TRBJ2-5; D might be TRBD1 (6 bases). The germline gives CDR1 SEHNR, CDR2 FQNEAQ (reference sequence). The CDR3 is 15 residues long. V lost 5 bases and J lost 5, with 18 bases in between. This CDR3 is CASSLRRGGKETQYF. DNA of the CDR3: TGTGCCAGCAGCCTGAGGCGAGGGGGTAAGGAGACCCAGTACTTC.

The chain joins TRBV7-3 to TRBJ2-1, with 9 bases matching TRBD2. The CDR3 covers 14 residues. Germline V lookup: CDR1 SGHTA, CDR2 FQGTGA. The J segment lost 7 bases and the V segment lost 5 bases, leaving 6 bases of the junction unmatched. Here the CDR3 DNA reads TGTGCCAGCAGCCCAGCGGGAGGTCCGAATGAGCAGTTCTTC. Its protein is CASSPAGGPNEQFF.

The chain uses TRBV30 and TRBJ2-5; possible D gene TRBD2, 6 bases. V shed 2 bases and J shed 2 bases, with 12 bases lying between them. CDR1 and CDR2 from the germline V gene are GTSNPN and SVGIG (reference sequence). The CDR3 has 14 residues. The CDR3 loop is CAWSRAGRQETQYF. CDR3 coding DNA: TGTGCCTGGAGTAGGGCGGGGCGTCAAGAGACCCAGTACTTC.

The chain combines TRBV19 with TRBJ1-5; TRBD1 agrees at 10 bases. The CDR3 loop spans 16 amino acids. Germline V gene data show CDR1 as LNHDA and CDR2 as SQIVND (reference sequence). Trimming at V came to 5 bases and at J to 1 base, leaving 5 bases not matched to a gene. The CDR3 region is CASSGQGGRSNQPQHF. The CDR3 DNA reads as TGTGCCAGTAGTGGACAGGGGGGTAGGAGCAATCAGCCCCAGCATTTT.

This clone was counted once. The J gene is TRBJ1-1, the V gene TRBV27, with D possibly being TRBD1 (6 bases). The germline gives CDR1 MNHEY, CDR2 SMNVEV (reference sequence). V was pared by 4 bases and J by 5 bases, with 17 bases between. The CDR3 consists of 15 residues. The CDR3 loop reads CASSSMGAGETEAFF. DNA of the CDR3: TGTGCCAGCAGTTCCATGGGAGCAGGGGAGACTGAAGCTTTCTTT.

The chain combines TRBV18 with TRBJ2-7; 8 bases agree with TRBD2. In germline, CDR1 is KGHSH, CDR2 LQKENI. This CDR3 region has 12 residues. Trimming took 6 bases from V and 7 from J; bases not matched to a gene: 5. In DNA, the CDR3 is TGTGCCAGCTCGCCGGGGGGGAAAGAGCAGTACGTC. It specifies CASSPGGKEQYV.

The genes are TRBV21-1 and TRBJ2-7; TRBD1 was called by the table and not checked on the DNA. TRBV21-1 is designated a pseudogene. CDR3 size: 15 residues. This CDR3 reads CASSKGGRVDYEQYF. Here the CDR3 DNA reads TGTGCCAGCAGCAAAGGGGGCAGGGTGGACTACGAGCAGTACTTC.